This T cell receptor (beta chain) was identified during a study of blood T cells in healthy people across ages. It was with a sample-barcoded 5' primer and a J-beta primer mix that a second PCR of roughly 7 to 12 cycles was run. With 12 random nucleotides, a template-switch adaptor tagged each individual cDNA molecule. TCRdb called the 5' RACE reads again in MiXCR, with one record for every CDR3 protein. The sample gives hundreds of thousands of distinct CDR3 sequences, approximately 60% of which show up once; about 26% is in the top ten. Per germline, CDR1 MDHEN and CDR2 SYDVKM. After removal of 6 bases from V and 7 bases from J, the junction contained 8 bases not matched to a gene. The CDR3 has 13 residues. In the case of this clonotype: As yet, its antigen is unknown.

The study's findings and limits: Diversity figures derived from one million T cells were judged to underestimate the true value. Diversity of TCR beta per million T cells declined in a roughly linear way with age.

Each sample used at least 6 million PBMCs. Sequencing was done on a sample of blood. The chain links TRBV28 to TRBJ2-5; TRBD2 matches 7 bases. This sequence originates from a man aged 40-49 years in good health. For the CDR3, the DNA is TGTGCCAGCAGACCCACGCCGGGGGGGACCCAGTACTTC. This gives the protein CASRPTPGGTQYF.